The clone carrying this T cell receptor beta chain was recorded at least ten times. The TCRbeta library incorporated unique molecular identifiers. Via MiXCR, TCRdb re-called the PCR reads, giving one row per CDR3 protein. The repertoire consists of around 440,000 distinct CDR3 sequences, with about 10% occurring once and the leading ten covering about 2%. The data are from a study of T-cell reconstitution after alpha-beta-depleted transplantation in children. V was trimmed by 1 base and J by 1 base, leaving 7 bases between them. Germline V gene lookup returns CDR1 MGHRA and CDR2 YSYEKL. The CDR3 is 15 amino acids.

Sequences were derived from PBMCs, sampled before TCRalphabeta/CD19-depleted stem cell transplant. The source is a child younger than 10 with inherited bone marrow failure, due to receive a stem cell transplant. This chain joins TRBV4-1 and TRBJ1-4; no firm D call. CDR3 protein: CASSQVGLTNEKLFF. As DNA, the CDR3 is TGCGCCAGCAGCCAAGTGGGTTTAACTAATGAAAAACTGTTTTTT.